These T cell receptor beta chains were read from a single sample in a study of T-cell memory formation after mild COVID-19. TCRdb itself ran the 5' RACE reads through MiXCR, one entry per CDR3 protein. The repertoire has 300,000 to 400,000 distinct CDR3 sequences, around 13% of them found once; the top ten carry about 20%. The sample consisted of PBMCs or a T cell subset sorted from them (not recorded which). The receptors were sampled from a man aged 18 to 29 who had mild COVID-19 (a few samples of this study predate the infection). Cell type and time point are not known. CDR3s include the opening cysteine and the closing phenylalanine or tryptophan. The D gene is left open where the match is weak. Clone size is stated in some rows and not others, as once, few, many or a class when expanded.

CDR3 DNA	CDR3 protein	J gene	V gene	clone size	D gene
TGTGCCAGCAGGCCCGCAGGGGCGCTACGAGAGACCCAGTACTTC	CASRPAGALRETQYF	TRBJ2-5	TRBV14	NA	NA
TGTGCCAGCAGCAAACAGGGGCGCGGGGTGAATCAGCCCCAGCATTTT	CASSKQGRGVNQPQHF	TRBJ1-5	TRBV27	NA	TRBD1
TGTGCCAGCAGCTCTCTAGCTGCCGAGACCCAGTACTTC	CASSSLAAETQYF	TRBJ2-5	TRBV5-6	many	NA
TGTGCCAGTAGTATTGGGGGGGCCGCCAATCAGCCCCAGCATTTT	CASSIGGAANQPQHF	TRBJ1-5	TRBV19	few	NA
TGTGCCAGCAGCTTAAGGTTTCCGGGGGCCCGTGGCTACACCTTC	CASSLRFPGARGYTF	TRBJ1-2	TRBV7-3	few	NA
TGCAGTGCCACCCGACAGGGGATTACGGATGGCTACACCTTC	CSATRQGITDGYTF	TRBJ1-2	TRBV20-1	NA	TRBD1
TGTGCCAGCAGTTACTCCACTCTCCCTAATGAAAAACTGTTTTTT	CASSYSTLPNEKLFF	TRBJ1-4	TRBV6-5	few	NA
TGTGCCAGCAGCGAGTCGGGTCTCGACGAGCAGTACTTC	CASSESGLDEQYF	TRBJ2-7	TRBV6-6	NA	NA
TGCAGTGCTCACGGTGGGGGAACTAACTATGGCTACACCTTC	CSAHGGGTNYGYTF	TRBJ1-2	TRBV20-1	few	NA
TGTGCCAGCAGGAAACAGGGCGGCACTGAAGCTTTCTTT	CASRKQGGTEAFF	TRBJ1-1	TRBV6-2/TRBV6-3	few	NA
TGCGCCAGCAGCCCCGGACGGGAGGATGGCTACACCTTC	CASSPGREDGYTF	TRBJ1-2	TRBV5-1	NA	NA
TGCAGTGCTAGAGATAAACGGGCGTTCCAAGAGACCCAGTACTTC	CSARDKRAFQETQYF	TRBJ2-5	TRBV20-1	NA	NA
TGCGCCAGCAGCCCGACCCTACTAGCGGGGGGGCCAGATACGCAGTATTTT	CASSPTLLAGGPDTQYF	TRBJ2-3	TRBV4-3	NA	TRBD2
TGCGCCAGCAGCCAAGATAGAGGGCCCCAGCATTTT	CASSQDRGPQHF	TRBJ1-5	TRBV4-3	NA	NA
TGTGCCAGCAGCGTAGCCCAGGATGGAGGACCCCTCTATGGCTACACCTTC	CASSVAQDGGPLYGYTF	TRBJ1-2	TRBV9	few	NA
TGTGCCAGCAGTTACGTCCGGGACAGGAGTCAGTATTTT	CASSYVRDRSQYF	TRBJ2-3	TRBV6-5	NA	TRBD1
TGCGCCAGCAGCCGGGAGACAGCGAACACTGAAGCTTTCTTT	CASSRETANTEAFF	TRBJ1-1	TRBV4-3	few	NA
TGTGCCAGCAGTTACTATACTGAAGCTTTCTTT	CASSYYTEAFF	TRBJ1-1	TRBV6-2/TRBV6-3	NA	NA
TGTGCCAGCAGCTTTCAGGGAGGGGCCTACGAGCAGTACTTC	CASSFQGGAYEQYF	TRBJ2-7	TRBV5-5	NA	TRBD2
TGCGCCAGCAGCTTGGCGCGAGCGGGCACCGGGGAGCTGTTTTTT	CASSLARAGTGELFF	TRBJ2-2	TRBV5-1	NA	NA
TGTGCCAGCAGTCGGGACTCTTGGGACATTCAGTACTTC	CASSRDSWDIQYF	TRBJ2-4	TRBV12-3/TRBV12-4	NA	NA
TGTGCCAGCAGCCAAGATGTTGTGGGACTAGGTATTCAAGATACGCAGTATTTT	CASSQDVVGLGIQDTQYF	TRBJ2-3	TRBV4-2	many	TRBD2
TGTGCCAGCAGCTTAGTAGTCAGGGGGGGCCAGCCCCAGCATTTT	CASSLVVRGGQPQHF	TRBJ1-5	TRBV7-2	NA	TRBD1
TGTGCCAGCGGAGGGAGCGGGGTTGATACGCAGTATTTT	CASGGSGVDTQYF	TRBJ2-3	TRBV2	NA	TRBD2
TGCGCCAGCAGCCGACAGAGTTCTAACTATGGCTACACCTTC	CASSRQSSNYGYTF	TRBJ1-2	TRBV5-1	many	NA
TGCACCAGCCTTTGGACAGGGGGATGCCCGGAGAAAGTCAGGGCCAATCAGCCCCAGCATTTT	CTSLWTGGCPEKVRANQPQHF	TRBJ1-5	TRBV1	NA	NA
TGTGCCAGCAGTGTAGGGACAGGCTACTACGAGCAGTACTTC	CASSVGTGYYEQYF	TRBJ2-7	TRBV2	NA	TRBD1
TGCAGTGCCCGACAGGCAACCACTGAAGCTTTCTTT	CSARQATTEAFF	TRBJ1-1	TRBV20-1	few	NA
TGTGCCAGCTCACCCTGGGGAAATCAGCCCCAGCATTTT	CASSPWGNQPQHF	TRBJ1-5	TRBV18	few	NA
TGTGCCGCCGTTTTGACATCCAGGACAGATACGCAGTATTTT	CAAVLTSRTDTQYF	TRBJ2-3	TRBV6-1	few	NA
TGTGCCAGCAGTTACACCCGGGGGGGAGCGGGGGGTGGAGATACGCAGTATTTT	CASSYTRGGAGGGDTQYF	TRBJ2-3	TRBV6-5	few	TRBD2
TGTGCCAGCAGCCAAGATGGTCAGTCCTATGGCTACACCTTC	CASSQDGQSYGYTF	TRBJ1-2	TRBV4-2	few	NA
TGTGCCATCAGTGATCGGGGACAAGTCTACAATGAGCAGTTCTTC	CAISDRGQVYNEQFF	TRBJ2-1	TRBV10-3	many	NA
TGTGCCAGCAGTTTTCCCGACAGCTTGGCTGGAAACACCATATATTTT	CASSFPDSLAGNTIYF	TRBJ1-3	TRBV28	NA	NA
TGTGCCAGCACCTCTCACCCGACAGGGGAGGGCGAAGCTTTCTTT	CASTSHPTGEGEAFF	TRBJ1-1	TRBV6-2/TRBV6-3	NA	TRBD1
TGTGCCTGGAGATGGGACCTGACTGAAGCTTTCTTT	CAWRWDLTEAFF	TRBJ1-1	TRBV30	few	NA
TGTGCCAGCAGCCAGATGGGTCGGGATACGCAGTATTTT	CASSQMGRDTQYF	TRBJ2-3	TRBV6-5	few	NA
TGTGCCAGCAGCCAGGGACAGTCCACAGATACGCAGTATTTT	CASSQGQSTDTQYF	TRBJ2-3	TRBV7-2	many	TRBD1
TGTGCCAGCAGCGTCGGAACAGGCGGTGGGGACGAGCAGTACTTC	CASSVGTGGGDEQYF	TRBJ2-7	TRBV7-9	NA	NA